This TCR beta chain was recovered during a study of control samples from healthy donors and cancer patients. Libraries were prepared by immunoSEQ multiplex PCR; TCRdb keeps only in-frame clonotypes and omits some of them. The sample carries 150,000 to 200,000 clones, almost 90% recorded once. CDR3 length equals 18 residues. V lost 0 bases to trimming and J lost 0 bases, with 16 bases between them. CDR1 is SGHDN and CDR2 is FVKESK in the germline V gene. The V gene is TRBV14, the J gene TRBJ2-3; D is perhaps TRBD2 (6 bases). Sample: blood. The TCR originated in a man younger than 35 in good health. The CDR3 loop is CASSQDQGEGTSTDTQYF. The CDR3, as DNA: TGTGCCAGCAGCCAAGACCAAGGGGAAGGGACTAGCACAGATACGCAGTATTTT.